This record covers a single T cell receptor beta chain. Its specific antigen is unknown. There are no base qualities to consult, and no much larger clone falls within one base. The sample's treatment or condition label is to be understood as: live attenuated yellow fever vaccine strain. Two biological replicates of bulk PBMCs were collected at each blood-draw timepoint. PBMCs were isolated from peripheral blood using a standard Ficoll-Paque protocol. TriZol was used to extract RNA from bulk PBMCs, from CD4 and CD8 fractions, and from dextramer-positive and dextramer-negative fractions. This sample stems from a study of T cells after yellow fever vaccination (dated by TCRdb to about 2019). In the study overall: Libraries from fractions with low cell numbers were prepared with the SMART-Seq v4 Ultra Low Input RNA kit. Bulk TCR alpha and beta repertoires were sequenced longitudinally to track T-cell clones before and after primary and booster YFV17D yellow fever vaccination. Two healthy male donors made up the cohort, one aged 18 to 30 years and the other aged 30 to 40 years. Blood was drawn at multiple timepoints before and after primary and secondary immunization, with bulk PBMC replicates and cell subsets isolated.

What the authors observed across the whole study: A small share of clonotypes occurred in both CD4 and CD8 compartments, likely arising from convergent recombination. Compared with the primary T-cell response, the secondary T-cell response was weaker but faster, peaking on day 5 rather than day 15. After the booster, most of the clones that had expanded following primary vaccination were detected again (around 97% of CD4 and roughly 88% of CD8), which suggests that memory was broadly maintained. Computational filtering was needed because FACS-sorted repertoires could contain abundant contaminating clonotypes from the bulk population. Because the study included only a couple of donors, the extent to which the findings can be generalized is limited.

Looking up the germline V gene yields CDR1 SGHAT and CDR2 FQNNGV. The germline V end is reduced by 6 bases and the J end by 1 base; junction bases left unmatched: 22. The CDR3 numbers 21 residues from cysteine through phenylalanine. Just the 63-base CDR3 DNA is kept, in frame starting at base 1. TCR cDNA was synthesized by 5'RACE template switching, through which a universal primer site and unique molecular identifiers were introduced. cDNA synthesis was primed from both the TCR alpha and TCR beta constant segments. Two PCR steps were used to amplify libraries, with sample barcodes and sequencing adapters being added in the second step. Sequencing of libraries was performed on Illumina HiSeq 2500 (2x100 bp) or NovaSeq (2x150 bp). The source study handled its data this way. Demultiplexing of reads and collapsing into UMI consensus sequences were performed with MIGEC, and V(D)J alignment was carried out with MiXCR. Clonotypes responding to the vaccine were identified with edgeR on replicate PBMC samples, with the criteria of FDR below 0.01 and a log2 fold change above 5 up to day 15. Each bulk clonotype was labeled CD4 or CD8 based on which sequenced repertoire, CD4 or CD8, contained the clonotype at higher abundance. The raw public data were reprocessed by TCRdb itself: fastp quality trimming at Q25, MiXCR clonotype calling, in-frame beta chains only. Each entry merges the rows of one CDR3 protein and shows their most common DNA and genes. These V and J calls rely on TCRdb rather than the paper's analysis. Counted in this sample were over 300,000 distinct CDR3 sequences; about 6.6% of them appeared once. About a sixth of the sample belongs to the ten largest clones.

The material sequenced was PBMCs, taken roughly seven weeks after the first yellow fever vaccination. The receptor chain draws on TRBV11-2 and TRBJ2-2, with 8 junctional bases fitting TRBD2. The TCR comes from a man aged 18 to 30 who received the YFV17D yellow fever vaccine. The CDR3 is CASSLDRSGGPLKLNTGELFF. The nucleotide sequence is given as TGTGCCAGCAGTCTAGATCGCAGCGGGGGCCCACTAAAATTGAACACCGGGGAGCTGTTTTTT.